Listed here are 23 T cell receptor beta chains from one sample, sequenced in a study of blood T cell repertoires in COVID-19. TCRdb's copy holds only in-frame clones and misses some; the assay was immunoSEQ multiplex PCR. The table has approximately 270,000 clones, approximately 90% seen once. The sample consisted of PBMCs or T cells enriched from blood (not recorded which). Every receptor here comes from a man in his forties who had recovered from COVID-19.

Here the CDR3 reads CASSYDRSGNTEAFF. CDR3 bases: TGTGCCAGCAGCTATGACAGGTCTGGGAACACTGAAGCTTTCTTT. The chain is built from TRBV7-9 and TRBJ1-1; tentative D call: TRBD1 (6 bases). Germline CDR1 and CDR2: SEHNR and FQNEAQ (reference sequence). The CDR3 runs to 15 residues. Trimming took 4 bases from V and 1 from J, leaving 13 bases between them.

CDR3 sequence (DNA): TGTGCCATCGGGACAACGAACACCGGGGAGCTGTTTTTT. Its translation: CAIGTTNTGELFF. This chain links TRBV10-3 with TRBJ2-2; D perhaps matches TRBD1 (6 bases). V was clipped by 8 bases and J by 0 bases, with 7 bases between them. CDR1 and CDR2 (germline): ENHRY, SYGVKD. The CDR3 is 13 amino acids.

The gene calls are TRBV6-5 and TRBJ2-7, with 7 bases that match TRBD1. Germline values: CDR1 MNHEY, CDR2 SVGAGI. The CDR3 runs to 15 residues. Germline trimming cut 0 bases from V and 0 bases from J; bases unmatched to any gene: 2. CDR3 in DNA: TGTGCCAGCAGTTACTCCTGGGACAGCTCCTACGAGCAGTACTTC. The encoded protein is CASSYSWDSSYEQYF.

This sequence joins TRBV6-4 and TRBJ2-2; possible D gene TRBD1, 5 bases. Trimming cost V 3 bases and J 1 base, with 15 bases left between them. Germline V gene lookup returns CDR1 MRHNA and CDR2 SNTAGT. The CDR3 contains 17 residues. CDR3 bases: TGTGCCAGCAGTGAGTCCATGTTAAGGGGGAACACCGGGGAGCTGTTTTTT. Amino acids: CASSESMLRGNTGELFF.

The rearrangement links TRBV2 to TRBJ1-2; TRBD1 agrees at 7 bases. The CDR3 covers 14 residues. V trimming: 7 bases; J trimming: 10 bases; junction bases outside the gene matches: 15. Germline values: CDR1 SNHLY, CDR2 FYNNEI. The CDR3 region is CASIYEPTGWYYTF. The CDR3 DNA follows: TGTGCCAGCATCTACGAACCGACAGGGTGGTACTACACCTTC.

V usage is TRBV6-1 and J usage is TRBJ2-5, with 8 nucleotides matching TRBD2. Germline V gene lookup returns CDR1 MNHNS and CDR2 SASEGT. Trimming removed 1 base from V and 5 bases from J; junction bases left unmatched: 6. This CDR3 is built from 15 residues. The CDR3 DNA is TGTGCCAGCAGTGAAGACGGGGGGGCATGGGAGACCCAGTACTTC. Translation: CASSEDGGAWETQYF.

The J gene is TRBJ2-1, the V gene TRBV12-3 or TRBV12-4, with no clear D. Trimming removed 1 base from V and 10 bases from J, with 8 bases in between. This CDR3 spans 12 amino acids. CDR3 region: CASSLDSVEQFF. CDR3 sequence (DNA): TGTGCCAGCAGTTTAGATTCTGTAGAGCAGTTCTTC.

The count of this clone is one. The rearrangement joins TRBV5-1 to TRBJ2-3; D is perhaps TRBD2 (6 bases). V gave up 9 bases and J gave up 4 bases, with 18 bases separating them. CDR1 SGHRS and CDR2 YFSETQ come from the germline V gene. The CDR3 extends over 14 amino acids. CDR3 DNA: TGCGCCACCAAGAACGGGAGAGGTGCAGATACGCAGTATTTT. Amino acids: CATKNGRGADTQYF.

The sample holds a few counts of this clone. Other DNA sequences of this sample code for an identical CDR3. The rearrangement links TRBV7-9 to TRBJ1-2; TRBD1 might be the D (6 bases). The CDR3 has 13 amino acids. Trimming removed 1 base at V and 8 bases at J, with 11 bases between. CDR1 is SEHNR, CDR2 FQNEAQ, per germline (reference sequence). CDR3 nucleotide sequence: TGTGCCAGCAGCTTAGAGGCAGGGGAGGGCTACACCTTC. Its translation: CASSLEAGEGYTF.

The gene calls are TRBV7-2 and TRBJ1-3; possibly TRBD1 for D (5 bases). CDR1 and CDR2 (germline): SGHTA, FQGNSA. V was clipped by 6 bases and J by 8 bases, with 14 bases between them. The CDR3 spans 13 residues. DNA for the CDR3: TGTGCCAGCAGAACCGGACAAACGGACACCATATATTTT. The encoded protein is CASRTGQTDTIYF.

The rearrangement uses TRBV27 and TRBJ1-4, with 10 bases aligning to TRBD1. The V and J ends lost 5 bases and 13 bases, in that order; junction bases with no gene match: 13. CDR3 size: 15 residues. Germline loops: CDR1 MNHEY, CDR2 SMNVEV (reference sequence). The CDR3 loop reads CASSLGQGVPHRLFF. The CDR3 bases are TGTGCCAGCAGTCTAGGACAGGGGGTCCCTCATAGACTGTTTTTT.

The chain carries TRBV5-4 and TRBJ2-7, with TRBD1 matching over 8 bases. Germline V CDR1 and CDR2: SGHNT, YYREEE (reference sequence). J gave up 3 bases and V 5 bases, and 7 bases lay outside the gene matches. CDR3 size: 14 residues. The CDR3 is CASSSGGPNYEQYF. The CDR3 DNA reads TGTGCCAGCAGTTCAGGGGGCCCTAACTACGAGCAGTACTTC.

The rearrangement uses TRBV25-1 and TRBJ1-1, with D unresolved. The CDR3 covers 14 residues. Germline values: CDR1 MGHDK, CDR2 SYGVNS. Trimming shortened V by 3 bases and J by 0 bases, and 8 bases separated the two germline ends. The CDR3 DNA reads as TGTGCCAGCAGTGATTTTTACATGAACACTGAAGCTTTCTTT. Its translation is CASSDFYMNTEAFF.

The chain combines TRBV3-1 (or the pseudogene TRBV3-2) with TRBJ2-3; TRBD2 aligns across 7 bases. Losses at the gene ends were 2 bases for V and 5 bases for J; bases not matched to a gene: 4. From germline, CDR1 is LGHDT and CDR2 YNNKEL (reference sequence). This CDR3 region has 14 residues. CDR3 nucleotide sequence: TGTGCCAGCAGCCAACTGACTAGCTTAGATACGCAGTATTTT. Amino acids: CASSQLTSLDTQYF.

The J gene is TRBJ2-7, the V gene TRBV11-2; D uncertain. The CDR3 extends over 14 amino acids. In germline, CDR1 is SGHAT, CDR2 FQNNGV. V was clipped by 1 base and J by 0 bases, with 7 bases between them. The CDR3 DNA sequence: TGTGCCAGCAGCTTAGCCTGGAGCTCCTACGAGCAGTACTTC. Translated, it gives CASSLAWSSYEQYF.

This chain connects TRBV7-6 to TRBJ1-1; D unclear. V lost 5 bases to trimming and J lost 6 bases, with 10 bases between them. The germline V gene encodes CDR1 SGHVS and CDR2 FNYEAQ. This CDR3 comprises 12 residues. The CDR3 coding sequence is TGTGCCAGCAGCCCGTCGAGGGCTGAAGCTTTCTTT. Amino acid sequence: CASSPSRAEAFF.

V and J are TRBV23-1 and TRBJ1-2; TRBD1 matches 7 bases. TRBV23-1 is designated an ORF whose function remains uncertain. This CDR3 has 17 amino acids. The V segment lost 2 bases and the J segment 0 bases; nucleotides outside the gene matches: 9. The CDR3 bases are TGCGCCAGCAGTCAAGATCCGGGACAGATACCTAACTATGGCTACACCTTC. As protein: CASSQDPGQIPNYGYTF.

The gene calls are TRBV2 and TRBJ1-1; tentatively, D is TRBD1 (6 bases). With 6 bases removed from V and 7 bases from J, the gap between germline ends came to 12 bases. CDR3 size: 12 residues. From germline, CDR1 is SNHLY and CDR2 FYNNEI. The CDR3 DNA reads TGTGCCAGCAGCCAGGGGTACATTGAAGCTTTCTTT. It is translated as CASSQGYIEAFF.

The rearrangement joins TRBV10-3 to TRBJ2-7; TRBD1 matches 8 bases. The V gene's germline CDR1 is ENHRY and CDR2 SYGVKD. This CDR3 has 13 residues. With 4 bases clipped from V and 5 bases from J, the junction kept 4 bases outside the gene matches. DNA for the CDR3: TGTGCCATCAGTGGGACAGGGAGTGACGAGCAGTACTTC. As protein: CAISGTGSDEQYF.

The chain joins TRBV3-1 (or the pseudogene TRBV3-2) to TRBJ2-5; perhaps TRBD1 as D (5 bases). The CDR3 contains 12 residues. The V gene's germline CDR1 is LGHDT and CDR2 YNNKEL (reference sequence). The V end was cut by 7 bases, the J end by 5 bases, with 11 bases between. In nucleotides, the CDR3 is TGTGCCAGCACGCAGGGTGGGGAGACCCAGTACTTC. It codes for CASTQGGETQYF.

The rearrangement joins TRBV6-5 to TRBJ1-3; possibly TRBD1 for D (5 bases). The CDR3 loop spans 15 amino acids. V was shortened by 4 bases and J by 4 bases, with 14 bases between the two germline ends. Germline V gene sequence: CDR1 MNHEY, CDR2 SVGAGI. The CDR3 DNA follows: TGTGCCAGCAGTTTGGACATATTTGGGGGAAACACCATATATTTT. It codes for CASSLDIFGGNTIYF.

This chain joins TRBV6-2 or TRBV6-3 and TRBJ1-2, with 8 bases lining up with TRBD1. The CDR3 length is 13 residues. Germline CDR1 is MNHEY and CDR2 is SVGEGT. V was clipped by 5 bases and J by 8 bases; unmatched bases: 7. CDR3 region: CASSDRGFSGYTF. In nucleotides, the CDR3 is TGTGCCAGCAGTGACAGGGGTTTTAGCGGCTACACCTTC.

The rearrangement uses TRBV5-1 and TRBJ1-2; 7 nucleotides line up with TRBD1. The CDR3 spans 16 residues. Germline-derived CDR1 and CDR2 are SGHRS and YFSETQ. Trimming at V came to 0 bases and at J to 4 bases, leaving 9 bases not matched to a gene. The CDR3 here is CASSLGVTGSVYGYTF. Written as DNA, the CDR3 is TGCGCCAGCAGCTTGGGGGTGACAGGGAGCGTCTATGGCTACACCTTC.